One and the same sample provided the 11 T cell receptor beta chains below, sequenced in a study of neoadjuvant anti-PD-1 for oral cavity cancer (TCRdb year 2021). Library preparation used the immunoSEQ multiplex PCR assay. The clones in this table, taken by TCRdb from immuneACCESS, are in-frame only. Not every clone is retained; where verified, under half of the shortfall comes from an unresolved V gene, and the cause of the rest is unknown. Across this sample there are 17,000 or so clones, with over 65% seen only once. The ten largest account for over 2.5% of the sample. The label giving this sample's time point can be read as: before neoadjuvant nivolumab. The specimen comprised PBMCs, sampled before nivolumab (anti-PD-1) treatment. All receptors come from a person aged 35-80 years with oral cavity squamous cell carcinoma.

This clone is classed as medium-sized. Other DNA sequences in the same sample also yield this CDR3. V usage is TRBV25-1 and J usage is TRBJ2-5; D uncertain. With 2 bases removed from V and 0 bases from J, the gap between germline ends came to 7 bases. The CDR3 extends over 14 amino acids. Germline V CDR1 and CDR2: MGHDK, SYGVNS. Here the CDR3 DNA reads TGTGCCAGCAGTGAACGTGGACACCAAGAGACCCAGTACTTC. It is translated as CASSERGHQETQYF.

V and J are TRBV5-1 and TRBJ2-2; TRBD1 matches at 8 bases. J lost 6 bases, V lost 3 bases, and 10 bases had no gene match. CDR1 and CDR2 from the germline V gene are SGHRS and YFSETQ. The CDR3 covers 16 residues. CDR3 amino acids: CASSWAPDREAGELFF. CDR3 DNA sequence: TGCGCCAGCAGCTGGGCCCCGGACAGGGAGGCCGGGGAGCTGTTTTTT.

The chain is built from TRBV7-9 and TRBJ1-2, with D possibly matching TRBD1 (6 bases). The germline V gene encodes CDR1 SEHNR and CDR2 FQNEAQ (reference sequence). Trimming removed 1 base from V and 0 bases from J, with 9 bases in between. The CDR3 consists of 15 residues. CDR3 nucleotides: TGTGCCAGCAGCTTAGTGGGGGGCGCTAACTATGGCTACACCTTC. Its translation is CASSLVGGANYGYTF.

The gene calls are TRBV9 and TRBJ2-3; 7 positions agree with TRBD1. The CDR3 is 15 residues long. CDR1 and CDR2 from the germline V gene are SGDLS and YYNGEE. After removal of 6 bases from V and 0 bases from J, the junction contained 7 bases not matched to a gene. The CDR3 sequence is CASTPEGASTDTQYF. The CDR3 bases are TGTGCCAGCACCCCTGAGGGGGCGAGCACAGATACGCAGTATTTT.

The chain has TRBV6-1 and TRBJ2-7, with D unclear. The germline CDR1 and CDR2 sequences are MNHNS and SASEGT. V lost 6 bases, J lost 4 bases, and 10 bases lay in between. The CDR3 is 12 residues long. The CDR3 bases are TGTGCCAGCAGAGGGCGGCAATACGAGCAGTACTTC. The encoded protein is CASRGRQYEQYF.

The genes are TRBV19 and TRBJ1-1; D is unresolved. V was trimmed by 9 bases and J by 2 bases, leaving 13 bases between them. The germline CDR1 and CDR2 sequences are LNHDA and SQIVND (reference sequence). The CDR3 contains 13 residues. CDR3: CASHFNGNTEAFF. CDR3 nucleotides: TGTGCCAGCCATTTCAATGGCAACACTGAAGCTTTCTTT. The variable domain in full, with the rest retrieved from reference TRBV19 and TRBJ1-1, is DGGITQSPKYLFRKEGQNVTLSCEQNLNHDAMYWYRQDPGQGLRLIYYSQIVNDFQKGDIAEGYSVSREKKESFPLTVTSAQKNPTAFYLCASHFNGNTEAFFGQGTRLTVV.

This clone was found a few times. The rearrangement joins TRBV19 to TRBJ2-2, with a tentative D call TRBD1 (6 bases). Germline V gene data show CDR1 as LNHDA and CDR2 as SQIVND (reference sequence). The length of the CDR3 is 14 residues. The V end lost 5 bases, the J end lost 7 bases, and 14 bases lay between the germline ends. This CDR3 is CASSSGTFIGELFF. The CDR3 nucleotides read TGTGCCAGTAGTTCAGGGACATTTATCGGGGAGCTGTTTTTT. Supplemented by reference TRBV19 and TRBJ2-2, the full variable domain reads DGGITQSPKYLFRKEGQNVTLSCEQNLNHDAMYWYRQDPGQGLRLIYYSQIVNDFQKGDIAEGYSVSREKKESFPLTVTSAQKNPTAFYLCASSSGTFIGELFFGEGSRLTVL.

The chain links TRBV5-6 to TRBJ1-5, with TRBD1 identical over 7 bases. The germline V gene encodes CDR1 SGHDT and CDR2 YYEEEE. CDR3 length: 14 residues. J lost 7 bases, V lost 3 bases, and 7 bases had no gene match. In DNA, the CDR3 is TGTGCCAGCAGCTCGACAGGGCAGGGACAGCCCCAGCATTTT. It codes for CASSSTGQGQPQHF.

This clone was picked up a small number of times. The chain recombines TRBV2 with TRBJ2-3, with unresolved D. Germline V CDR1 and CDR2: SNHLY, FYNNEI. Deletions cut 7 bases from V and 2 bases from J, with 7 bases between. The CDR3 loop spans 12 amino acids. The CDR3 DNA reads TGTGCCAGCATTGGGGACACAGATACGCAGTATTTT. The encoded protein is CASIGDTDTQYF.

V is TRBV27 and J is TRBJ2-3; D is unclear. Germline V gene data show CDR1 as MNHEY and CDR2 as SMNVEV (reference sequence). The CDR3 contains 14 residues. With 6 bases removed from V and 2 bases from J, the gap between germline ends came to 12 bases. The CDR3 bases are TGTGCCAGCAGGCGGATGGAACACACAGATACGCAGTATTTT. It yields the protein CASRRMEHTDTQYF.

This clone was seen once. This chain links TRBV9 with TRBJ2-7, with 10 bases matching TRBD1. The CDR3 consists of 19 residues. The junction had 17 bases not matched to a gene; V was cut back by 4 bases and J by 1 base. Germline assignment: CDR1 SGDLS and CDR2 YYNGEE. CDR3 nucleotide sequence: TGTGCCAGCAGCCCTAAACCGGGACAGGGGAGTTTGAGGTCCTACGAGCAGTACTTC. As protein: CASSPKPGQGSLRSYEQYF.